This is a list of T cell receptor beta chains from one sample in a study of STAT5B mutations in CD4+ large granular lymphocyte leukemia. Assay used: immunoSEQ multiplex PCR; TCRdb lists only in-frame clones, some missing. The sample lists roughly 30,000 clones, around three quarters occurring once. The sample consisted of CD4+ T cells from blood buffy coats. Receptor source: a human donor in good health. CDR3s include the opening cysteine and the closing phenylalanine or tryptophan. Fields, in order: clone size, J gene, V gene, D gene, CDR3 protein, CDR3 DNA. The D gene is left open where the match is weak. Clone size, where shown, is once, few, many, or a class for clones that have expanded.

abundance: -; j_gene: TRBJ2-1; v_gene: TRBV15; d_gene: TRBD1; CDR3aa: CATSRGGTGGYNEQFF; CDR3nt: TGTGCCACCAGCAGGGGAGGGACAGGGGGCTACAATGAGCAGTTCTTC
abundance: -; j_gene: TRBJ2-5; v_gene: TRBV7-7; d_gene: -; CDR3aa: CASSFLGGSGGRTQETQYF; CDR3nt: TGTGCTAGCAGCTTCCTTGGGGGTTCGGGGGGCCGGACTCAAGAGACCCAGTACTTC
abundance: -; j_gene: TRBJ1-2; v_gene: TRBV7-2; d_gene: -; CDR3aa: CASSLARDYYGYTF; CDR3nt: TGTGCCAGCAGCTTAGCTAGGGACTACTATGGCTACACCTTC
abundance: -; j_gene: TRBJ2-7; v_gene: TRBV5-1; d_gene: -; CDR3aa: CASSWGSHYEQYF; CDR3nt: TGCGCCAGCAGCTGGGGGTCCCACTACGAGCAGTACTTC
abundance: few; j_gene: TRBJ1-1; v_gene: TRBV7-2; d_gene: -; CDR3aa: CASSLQGTTNTEAFF; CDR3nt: TGTGCCAGCAGCTTACAGGGTACGACGAACACTGAAGCTTTCTTT
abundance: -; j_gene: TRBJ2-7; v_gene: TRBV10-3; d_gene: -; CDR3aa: CAISEPRTLHYEQYF; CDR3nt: TGTGCCATCAGTGAGCCCCGGACTCTTCACTACGAGCAGTACTTC
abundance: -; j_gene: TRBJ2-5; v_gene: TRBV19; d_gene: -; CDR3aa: CASSDRFFQETQYF; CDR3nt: TGTGCCAGTTCCGACAGGTTTTTCCAAGAGACCCAGTACTTC
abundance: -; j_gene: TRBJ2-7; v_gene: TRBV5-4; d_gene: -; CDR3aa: CASSLGGRSSYEQYF; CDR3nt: TGTGCCAGCAGCTTAGGTGGCAGGAGCTCCTACGAGCAGTACTTC
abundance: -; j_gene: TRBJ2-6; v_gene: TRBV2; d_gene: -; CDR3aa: CASSVFGSGANVLTF; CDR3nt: TGTGCCAGCAGTGTCTTCGGGTCTGGGGCCAACGTCCTGACTTTC
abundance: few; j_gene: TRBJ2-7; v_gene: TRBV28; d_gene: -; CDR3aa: CASRAPGIAYEQYF; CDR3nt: TGTGCCAGCAGGGCCCCCGGGATCGCATACGAGCAGTACTTC
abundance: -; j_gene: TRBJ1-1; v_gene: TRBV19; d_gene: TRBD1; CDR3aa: CASSIDWGRGQGTEAFF; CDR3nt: TGTGCCAGTAGTATAGACTGGGGCAGGGGGCAAGGCACTGAAGCTTTCTTT
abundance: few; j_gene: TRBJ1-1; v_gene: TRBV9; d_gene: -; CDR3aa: CASSVVVGGRPEAFF; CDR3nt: TGTGCCAGCAGCGTAGTAGTCGGGGGGCGACCTGAAGCTTTCTTT
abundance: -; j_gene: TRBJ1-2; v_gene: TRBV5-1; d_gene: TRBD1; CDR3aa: CASSSNSQGNGYTF; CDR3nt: TGCGCCAGCAGCTCGAACTCACAGGGGAATGGCTACACCTTC
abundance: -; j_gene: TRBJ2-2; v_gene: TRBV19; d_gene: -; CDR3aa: CASSTPGRTGELFF; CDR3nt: TGTGCCAGTAGTACCCCGGGACGCACCGGGGAGCTGTTTTTT
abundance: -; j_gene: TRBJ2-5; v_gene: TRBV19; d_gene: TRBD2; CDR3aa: CASSRGTSGGLFQETQYF; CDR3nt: TGTGCCAGTAGTCGCGGGACTAGCGGGGGCCTATTCCAAGAGACCCAGTACTTC
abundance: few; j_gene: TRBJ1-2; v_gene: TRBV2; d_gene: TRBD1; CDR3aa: CASSDDQGDYGYTF; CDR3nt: TGTGCCAGCAGTGACGATCAGGGGGACTATGGCTACACCTTC
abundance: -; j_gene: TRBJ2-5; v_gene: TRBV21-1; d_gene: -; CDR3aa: CASSKAGGPGGSQETQYF; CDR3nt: TGTGCCAGCAGCAAAGCGGGTGGGCCAGGGGGTAGCCAAGAGACCCAGTACTTC
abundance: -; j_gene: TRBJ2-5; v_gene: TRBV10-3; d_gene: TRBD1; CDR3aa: CAISPGQGSGETQYF; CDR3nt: TGTGCCATCAGCCCGGGACAGGGGTCAGGAGAGACCCAGTACTTC
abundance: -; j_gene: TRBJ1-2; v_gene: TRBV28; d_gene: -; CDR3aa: CASSVQAREGGYTF; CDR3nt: TGTGCCAGCAGCGTGCAGGCCAGAGAGGGAGGCTACACCTTC
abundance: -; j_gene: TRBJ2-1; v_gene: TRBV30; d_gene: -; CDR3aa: CAWSWTSGSYNEQFF; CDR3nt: TGTGCCTGGAGTTGGACGAGCGGCTCCTACAATGAGCAGTTCTTC
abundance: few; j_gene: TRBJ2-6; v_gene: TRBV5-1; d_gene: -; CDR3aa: CASSLSEISGANVLTF; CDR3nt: TGCGCCAGCAGCTTGAGCGAAATCTCTGGGGCCAACGTCCTGACTTTC
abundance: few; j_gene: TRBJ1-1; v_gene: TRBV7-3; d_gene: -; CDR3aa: CASSLNRDTEAFF; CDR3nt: TGTGCCAGCAGCTTAAATAGAGACACTGAAGCTTTCTTT